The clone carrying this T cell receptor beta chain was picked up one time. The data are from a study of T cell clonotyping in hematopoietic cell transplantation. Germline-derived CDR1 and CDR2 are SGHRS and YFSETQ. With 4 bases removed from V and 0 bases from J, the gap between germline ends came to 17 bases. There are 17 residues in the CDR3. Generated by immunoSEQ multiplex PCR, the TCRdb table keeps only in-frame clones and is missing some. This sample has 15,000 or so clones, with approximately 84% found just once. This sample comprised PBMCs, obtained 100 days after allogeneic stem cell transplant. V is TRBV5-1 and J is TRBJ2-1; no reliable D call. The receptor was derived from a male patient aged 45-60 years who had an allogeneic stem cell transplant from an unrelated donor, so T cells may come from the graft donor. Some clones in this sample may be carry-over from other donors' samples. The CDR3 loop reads CASSVPFDTSSYNEQFF. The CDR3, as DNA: TGCGCCAGCAGCGTACCGTTTGACACCAGCTCCTACAATGAGCAGTTCTTC.